This is a list of T cell receptor beta chains from one sample in a study of blood T cell repertoires in COVID-19. Clones were read by immunoSEQ multiplex PCR, and TCRdb kept only the in-frame ones, dropping some. In the table there are roughly 52,000 clones, more than 70% of which are singletons. Sequencing used peripheral blood. These receptors were obtained from a human donor in a cohort sampled during active COVID-19. Each CDR3 is given with its conserved first and last residue. The D gene is left open where the match is weak. The size of a clone is reported for some rows only, either as once, few or many, or as a class for expanded clones.

D gene: .
clone size: once
J gene: TRBJ2-1
V gene: TRBV6-5
CDR3 DNA: TGTGCCAGCACGTGGGCAGACTCCTACAATGAGCAGTTCTTC
CDR3 protein: CASTWADSYNEQFF

D gene: .
clone size: .
J gene: TRBJ1-2
V gene: TRBV18
CDR3 DNA: TGTGCCAGCTCACCGGGCGCAGCTAACTATGGCTACACCTTC
CDR3 protein: CASSPGAANYGYTF

D gene: TRBD2
clone size: few
J gene: TRBJ2-2
V gene: TRBV29-1
CDR3 DNA: TGCAGCGTTACCGGGACTAGCGCGACCGGGGAGCTGTTTTTT
CDR3 protein: CSVTGTSATGELFF

D gene: TRBD2
clone size: few
J gene: TRBJ2-7
V gene: TRBV7-9
CDR3 DNA: TGTGCCAGCAGCTTAGTTAGCGGGACTGCCTACGAGCAGTACTTC
CDR3 protein: CASSLVSGTAYEQYF

D gene: TRBD1
clone size: .
J gene: TRBJ2-5
V gene: TRBV10-3
CDR3 DNA: TGTGCCATCAGGGAAACCGGGACAGGGGAAGAGACCCAGTACTTC
CDR3 protein: CAIRETGTGEETQYF

D gene: .
clone size: once
J gene: TRBJ2-7
V gene: TRBV15
CDR3 DNA: TGTGCCACCAGCAGACTATCACAGGGATCATACTACGAGCAGTACTTC
CDR3 protein: CATSRLSQGSYYEQYF

D gene: TRBD1
clone size: .
J gene: TRBJ1-2
V gene: TRBV30
CDR3 DNA: TGTGCCTGGAGTGCCATGGACAGGGGAGCTAACTATGGCTACACCTTC
CDR3 protein: CAWSAMDRGANYGYTF

D gene: TRBD2
clone size: .
J gene: TRBJ2-1
V gene: TRBV5-1
CDR3 DNA: TGCGCCAGCAGCTGGTCTAGCGGGGGGGCCTTCAATGAGCAGTTCTTC
CDR3 protein: CASSWSSGGAFNEQFF

D gene: .
clone size: .
J gene: TRBJ1-1
V gene: TRBV6-2/TRBV6-3
CDR3 DNA: TGTGCCAGCAGTTACTCTGGACTGGTGAACACTGAAGCTTTCTTT
CDR3 protein: CASSYSGLVNTEAFF

D gene: .
clone size: .
J gene: TRBJ2-5
V gene: TRBV7-9
CDR3 DNA: TGTGCCAGCAGCTTAGGCTATTTGCGGTTATTAGAGACCCAGTACTTC
CDR3 protein: CASSLGYLRLLETQYF

D gene: .
clone size: .
J gene: TRBJ2-1
V gene: TRBV11-2
CDR3 DNA: TGTGCCAGCAGGCCCTACGACAGCTACAATGAGCAGTTCTTC
CDR3 protein: CASRPYDSYNEQFF